This TCR beta chain is drawn from a study of CD4+ T cells in melanoma. Using immunoSEQ multiplex PCR, the repertoire was profiled, and TCRdb retains in-frame clones only, with some absent. The top ten hold roughly 3.1% of the sample, which has over 100,000 clones, approximately 92% seen once. In germline, CDR1 is SGHNT, CDR2 YENEEA. CDR3 size: 14 residues. V lost 4 bases, J lost 12 bases, and 3 bases stayed unmatched. This receptor was identified in a human donor with melanoma. The sequenced material came from peripheral blood. The rearrangement links TRBV11-3 to TRBJ2-1, with 16 positions matching TRBD2. Here the CDR3 DNA reads TGTGCCAGCAGCTCTGGGACTAGCGGGAGGGTGCAGTTCTTC. It is translated as CASSSGTSGRVQFF.